This TCR beta chain appears in the sequencing data of a study of CD8 T cells in ankylosing spondylitis (dated by TCRdb to 2015 to 2018). With respect to the entire study: To find TCR variants linked to disease, the study profiled T cell receptor beta repertoires in ankylosing spondylitis patients and healthy donors. Peripheral blood samples were taken, and synovial fluid was additionally collected from ankylosing spondylitis patients. In total, the full study cohort was made up of some 110 healthy donors and more than 20 ankylosing spondylitis patients. General study outcomes and caveats: A TCR beta motif of roughly 8 highly homologous amino acid variants appeared characteristic of blood from ankylosing spondylitis patients. Some motif variants were previously reported in synovial fluid and blood of reactive arthritis patients, suggesting common disease-initiation mechanisms. In peripheral blood, the disease-linked clones were found at relatively low frequencies and had a CD8+ phenotype. The disease-linked clones were reported as significantly enriched in matched synovial fluid samples from ankylosing spondylitis patients.

Comments on this clonotype: Its antigen remains undetermined. Mismatch with germline at one junction end may stem from a read error.

CDR1 and CDR2 (WNHNN, SYGVQD) derive from the germline V gene (reference sequence). The CDR3 has 14 amino acids, counting the end cysteine and phenylalanine. Only the CDR3 region is kept as DNA, spanning 42 bases read in frame from base 1. Sequenced using an Illumina HiSeq 2500. Quantitative 5'-RACE with molecular barcodes was the method used to prepare the TCR beta libraries. On the authors' methods: Disease-linked TCR variants were identified with a new computational method built on a probabilistic model of VDJ rearrangement. TCRdb applied fastp at Q25 and MiXCR to the public reads, then kept only in-frame beta chains. One record per CDR3 amino acid sequence lists the most common genes and DNA. These V and J calls rely on TCRdb rather than the paper's analysis. The sample table contains 180,000 or so distinct CDR3 sequences; only one count was recorded for around a tenth of them. Roughly 29% of the sample belongs to the ten largest clones.

The sequence is built from TRBV10-1 and TRBJ2-1; matching of 7 bases hints at TRBD2 as the D gene. The TCR originated in a male donor with ankylosing spondylitis or in good health (not recorded which). Sample: blood, either unsorted or a sorted T cell fraction (not recorded which). The CDR3 region: CVSSPAGQTNEQFF. The nucleotide sequence is given as TGCGTCAGCAGTCCAGCGGGACAAACCAATGAGCAGTTCTTC.